These T cell receptor beta chains were read from a single sample in a study of T-cell reconstitution after alpha-beta-depleted transplantation in children. TCRdb called the PCR reads again in MiXCR, with one record for every CDR3 protein. The sample has about 600,000 distinct CDR3 sequences; over 10% are singletons. This specimen consisted of PBMCs, mostly from graft donor cells, obtained 360 days after TCRalphabeta/CD19-depleted stem cell transplant. The source of these receptors is a male patient aged 5 to 17 who had a stem cell transplant for acute myeloid leukemia, so the T cells may come from the graft donor. The CDR3 runs from the conserved cysteine through the conserved F or W. D genes are given only for firm matches. The listing skips clone size in some rows; elsewhere it reads once, few, many or a size class.

J	D	size	V	DNA	CDR3
TRBJ2-1	TRBD2	-	TRBV5-6	TGTGCCAGCAGCTTGATTGTTCCTCTAGCGGATGAGCAGTTCTTC	CASSLIVPLADEQFF
TRBJ2-1	TRBD2	many	TRBV9	TGTGCCAGCAGCGCCGGACTAGCGGGAGCAAGCTCCTACAATGAGCAGTTCTTC	CASSAGLAGASSYNEQFF
TRBJ2-7	-	-	TRBV15	TGTGCCACCAGCAAGGACCTCCGGTACGAGCAGTACTTC	CATSKDLRYEQYF
TRBJ2-3	-	few	TRBV28	TGTGCCAGCATGCCCACCCCTTTCGGCGGATGGACCACAGATACGCAGTATTTT	CASMPTPFGGWTTDTQYF
TRBJ1-2	-	-	TRBV28	TGTGCCAGCAGTTTAGAACTGCTCTATGGCTACACCTTC	CASSLELLYGYTF
TRBJ2-3	-	many	TRBV9	TGTGCCAGCAGCGTAGCAGGAGATACGCAGTATTTT	CASSVAGDTQYF
TRBJ1-5	-	few	TRBV5-1	TGCGCCAGCAGCGCGGACACTGCTCAGCCCCAGCATTTT	CASSADTAQPQHF
TRBJ2-7	-	many	TRBV20-1	TGCAGTGCTAGAGTCTCGGGGCTATACGAGCAGTACTTC	CSARVSGLYEQYF
TRBJ2-3	-	-	TRBV28	TGTGCCAGCGGAATGGGAATTGGCCCCGATACGCAGTATTTT	CASGMGIGPDTQYF
TRBJ2-3	TRBD2	few	TRBV29-1	TGCAGCGTCCTAGGGACTAGCGGGTCCAGCACAGATACGCAGTATTTT	CSVLGTSGSSTDTQYF
TRBJ2-1	-	many	TRBV29-1	TGCAGCGTTGAAGACTTCCTAGATGAGCAGTTCTTC	CSVEDFLDEQFF
TRBJ2-7	-	-	TRBV29-1	TGCAGCGTTGTTATATCCTTTCCCCCGAGGGAGCAGTACTTC	CSVVISFPPREQYF
TRBJ2-7	-	few	TRBV14	TGTGCCAGCAGCCAACCCCGACGGGAGCAGTACTTC	CASSQPRREQYF
TRBJ2-7	-	few	TRBV6-2/TRBV6-3	TGTGCCAGCAGTCGCCCGGGACACACGACCTACGAGCAGTACTTC	CASSRPGHTTYEQYF
TRBJ2-5	-	many	TRBV28	TGTGCCAGCAGTCCCCCGGGTTGGACCCAGTACTTC	CASSPPGWTQYF
TRBJ2-7	-	-	TRBV7-8	TGTGCCAGCAGCTTAAGGGTCCAGCTGTACTCCTACGAGCAGTACTTC	CASSLRVQLYSYEQYF
TRBJ2-7	-	-	TRBV5-1	TGCGCCAGCAGCTCCTCCCACAGCTCTCACGAGCAGTACTTC	CASSSSHSSHEQYF
TRBJ2-3	-	many	TRBV18	TGCGCCAGCAGTCCAGCGGCAGATACGCAGTATTTT	CASSPAADTQYF
TRBJ2-3	-	-	TRBV5-1	TGCGCCAGCAGCTTGGACAACGCAGATACGCAGTATTTT	CASSLDNADTQYF
TRBJ2-7	-	few	TRBV29-1	TGCAGCGTTGAAGGAGGGGACTACGAGCAGTACTTC	CSVEGGDYEQYF
TRBJ2-6	TRBD1	many	TRBV29-1	TGCAGCGTTACAGCCGGGACAGGGGAAATCTCTGGGGCCAACGTCCTGACTTTC	CSVTAGTGEISGANVLTF
TRBJ2-3	-	-	TRBV29-1	TGCAGCGTGAGAGCGGTCGCAGACGCATCAACGCAGTATTTT	CSVRAVADASTQYF
TRBJ2-2	-	-	TRBV10-3	TGTGCCATCAGTGAGGGGTCTAGTAGGAACACCGGGGAGCTGTTTTTT	CAISEGSSRNTGELFF
TRBJ2-7	-	few	TRBV27	TGTGCCAGCAGCTGGGGGGGGGCGGTAGGGAACGAGCAGTACTTC	CASSWGGAVGNEQYF
TRBJ2-1	TRBD1	few	TRBV19	TGTGCCAGTAGTACCTCCCACAGGGGGCTAGACAATGAGCAGTTCTTC	CASSTSHRGLDNEQFF
TRBJ2-2	-	-	TRBV30	TGTGCCTGGAAAGGTTTGCGGGAGCTGTTTTTT	CAWKGLRELFF
TRBJ2-2	TRBD1	few	TRBV28	TGTGCCAGCAGTCAAATACCGGGACAGGGGTATGGCGGGGAGCTGTTTTTT	CASSQIPGQGYGGELFF
TRBJ2-1	TRBD2	-	TRBV20-1	TGCAGTGTTGGACTCGGGACTAGCGGGATGAGGATAAATGAGCAGTTCTTC	CSVGLGTSGMRINEQFF
TRBJ2-7	-	-	TRBV15	TGTGCCACCAGCAGAGTACCGGGACGACTCACCCTCGAGCAGTACTTC	CATSRVPGRLTLEQYF
TRBJ2-7	TRBD1	few	TRBV6-1	TGTGCCAGCAGGCGCACCGGGACAGGGGTAAACGAGCAGTACTTC	CASRRTGTGVNEQYF
TRBJ2-7	TRBD2	few	TRBV28	TGTGCCAGCAGATTGGCGGGAGAGGACTACGAGCAGTACTTC	CASRLAGEDYEQYF
TRBJ2-2	TRBD2	many	TRBV28	TGTGCCAGCAGTCTAGCGGGAGCTACCGGGGAGCTGTTTTTT	CASSLAGATGELFF
TRBJ2-5	-	few	TRBV11-2	TGTGCCAGCAGCTCCTCCCCTAGGGTAGAGACCCAGTACTTC	CASSSSPRVETQYF
TRBJ2-7	TRBD1	few	TRBV29-1	TGCAGCGCCGGGACAGGACTAACCTACGAGCAGTACTTC	CSAGTGLTYEQYF
TRBJ1-5	-	few	TRBV7-9	TGTGCCAGCAGCTTTTTAGAGCAGCCCCAGCATTTT	CASSFLEQPQHF
TRBJ2-1	TRBD2	few	TRBV12-5	TGTGCTAGTGGTTCGACTAGCGGGAGATTCGATGAGCAGTTCTTC	CASGSTSGRFDEQFF
TRBJ2-7	-	few	TRBV5-1	TGCGCCAGCACCCCCGGTTTGGCTACCTACGAGCAGTACTTC	CASTPGLATYEQYF
TRBJ2-1	TRBD2	-	TRBV5-4	TGTGCCAGCAGCTTGATACTAGCGGGAAGCTACAATGAGCAGTTCTTC	CASSLILAGSYNEQFF
TRBJ2-1	-	-	TRBV18	TGTGCCAGCTCACCAAAGACCAGTCTTTTAGAGCAGTTCTTC	CASSPKTSLLEQFF
TRBJ2-1	TRBD2	few	TRBV7-9	TGTGCCAGCAGCTCCTGGGACTACCATGAGCAGTTCTTC	CASSSWDYHEQFF
TRBJ2-7	TRBD2	few	TRBV20-1	TGCAGTGCCTCTAGCGGGCACTCCTACGAGCAGTACTTC	CSASSGHSYEQYF
TRBJ2-7	-	-	TRBV12-3/TRBV12-4	TGTGCCAGCAGTCCGAGGACCAGAAGCTCCTACGAGCAGTACTTC	CASSPRTRSSYEQYF